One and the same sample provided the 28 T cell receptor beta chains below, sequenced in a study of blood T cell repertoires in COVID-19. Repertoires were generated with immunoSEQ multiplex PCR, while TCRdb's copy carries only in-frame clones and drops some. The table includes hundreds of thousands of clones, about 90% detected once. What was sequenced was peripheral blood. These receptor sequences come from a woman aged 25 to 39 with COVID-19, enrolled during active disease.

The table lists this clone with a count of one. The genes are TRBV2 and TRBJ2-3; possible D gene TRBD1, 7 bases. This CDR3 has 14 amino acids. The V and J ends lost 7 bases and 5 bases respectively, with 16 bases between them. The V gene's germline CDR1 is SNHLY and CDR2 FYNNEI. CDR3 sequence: CASTSEGARDTQYF. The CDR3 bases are TGTGCCAGCACTTCGGAGGGGGCAAGAGATACGCAGTATTTT.

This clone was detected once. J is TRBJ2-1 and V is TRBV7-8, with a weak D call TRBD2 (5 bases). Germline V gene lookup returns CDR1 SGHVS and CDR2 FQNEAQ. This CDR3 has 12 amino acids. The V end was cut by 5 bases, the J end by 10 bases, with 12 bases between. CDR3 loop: CASSLPREEQFF. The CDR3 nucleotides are TGTGCCAGCAGCCTCCCACGGGAAGAGCAGTTCTTC.

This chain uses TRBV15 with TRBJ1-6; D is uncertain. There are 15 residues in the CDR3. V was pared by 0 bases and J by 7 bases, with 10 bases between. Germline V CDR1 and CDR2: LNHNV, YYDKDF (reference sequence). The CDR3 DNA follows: TGTGCCACCAGCAGAGATAGGCGGCCCAATTCACCCCTCCACTTT. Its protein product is CATSRDRRPNSPLHF.

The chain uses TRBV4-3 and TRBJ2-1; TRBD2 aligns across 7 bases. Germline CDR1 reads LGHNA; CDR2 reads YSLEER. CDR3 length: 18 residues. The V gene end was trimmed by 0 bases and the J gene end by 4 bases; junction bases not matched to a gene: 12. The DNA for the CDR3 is TGCGCCAGCAGCCAAGAATTCTTCGGGCTAGCGGAATACAATGAGCAGTTCTTC. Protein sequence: CASSQEFFGLAEYNEQFF.

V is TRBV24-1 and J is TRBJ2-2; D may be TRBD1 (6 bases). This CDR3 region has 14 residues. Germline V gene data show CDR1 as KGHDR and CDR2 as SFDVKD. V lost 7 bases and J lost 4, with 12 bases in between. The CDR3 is CATRSQGATGELFF. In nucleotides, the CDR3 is TGTGCCACCAGGTCACAGGGCGCCACCGGGGAGCTGTTTTTT.

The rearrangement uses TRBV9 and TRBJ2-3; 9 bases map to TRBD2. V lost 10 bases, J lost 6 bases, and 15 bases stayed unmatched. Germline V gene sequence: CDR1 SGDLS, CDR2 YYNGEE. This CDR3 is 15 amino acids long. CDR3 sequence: CAGSSGTSDRDTQYF. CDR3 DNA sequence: TGTGCCGGATCTAGCGGGACCTCCGACCGGGATACGCAGTATTTT.

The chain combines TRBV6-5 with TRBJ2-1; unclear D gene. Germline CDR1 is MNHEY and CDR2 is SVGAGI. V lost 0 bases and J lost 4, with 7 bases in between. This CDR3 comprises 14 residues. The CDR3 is CASSYSSVYNEQFF. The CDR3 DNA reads TGTGCCAGCAGTTACTCGTCGGTGTACAATGAGCAGTTCTTC.

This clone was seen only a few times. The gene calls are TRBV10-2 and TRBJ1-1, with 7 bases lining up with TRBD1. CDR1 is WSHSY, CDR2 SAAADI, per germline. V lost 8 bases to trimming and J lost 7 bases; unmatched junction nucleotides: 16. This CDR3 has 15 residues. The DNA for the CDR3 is TGCGCCAGCCAAACTACAGGGGCGTTGCCAATTGAAGCTTTCTTT. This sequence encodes CASQTTGALPIEAFF.

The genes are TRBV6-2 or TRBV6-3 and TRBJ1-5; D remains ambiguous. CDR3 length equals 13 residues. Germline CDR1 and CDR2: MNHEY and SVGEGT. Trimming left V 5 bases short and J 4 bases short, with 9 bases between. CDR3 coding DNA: TGTGCCAGCAGTGCGCAGGCTAATCAGCCCCAGCATTTT. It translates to CASSAQANQPQHF.

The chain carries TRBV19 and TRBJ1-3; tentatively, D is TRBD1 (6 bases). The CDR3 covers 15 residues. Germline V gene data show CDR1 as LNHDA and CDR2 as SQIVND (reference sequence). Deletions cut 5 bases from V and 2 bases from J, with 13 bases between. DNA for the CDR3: TGTGCCAGTAGTGCCCTACAGGGAACTGGAAACACCATATATTTT. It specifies CASSALQGTGNTIYF.

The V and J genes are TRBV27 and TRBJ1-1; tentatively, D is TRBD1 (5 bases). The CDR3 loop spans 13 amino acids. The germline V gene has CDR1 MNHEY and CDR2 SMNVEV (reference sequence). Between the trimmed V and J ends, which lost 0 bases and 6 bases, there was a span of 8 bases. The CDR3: CASSLSLTAEAFF. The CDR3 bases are TGTGCCAGCAGTTTATCGTTGACAGCTGAAGCTTTCTTT.

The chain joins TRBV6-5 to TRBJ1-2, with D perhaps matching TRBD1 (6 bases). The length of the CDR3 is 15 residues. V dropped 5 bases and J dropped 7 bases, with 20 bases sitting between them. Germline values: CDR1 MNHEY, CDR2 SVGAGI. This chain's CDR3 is CASSPTGQGNLGYTF. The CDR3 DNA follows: TGTGCCAGCAGTCCTACAGGGCAGGGAAATCTTGGCTACACCTTC.

This CDR3 reads CASRGGQTQYF. CDR3 bases: TGTGCCAGCAGGGGGGGGCAGACCCAGTACTTC. The chain uses TRBV2 and TRBJ2-5; TRBD2 might be the D (7 bases). The CDR3 has 11 residues. CDR1 is SNHLY, CDR2 FYNNEI, per germline. V dropped 6 bases and J dropped 6 bases, with 8 bases sitting between them.

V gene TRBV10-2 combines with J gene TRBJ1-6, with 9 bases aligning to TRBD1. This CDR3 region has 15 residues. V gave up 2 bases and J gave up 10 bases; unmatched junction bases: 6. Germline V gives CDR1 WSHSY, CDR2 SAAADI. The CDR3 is CASSERTGGVSPLHF. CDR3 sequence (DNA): TGCGCCAGCAGTGAGAGAACAGGGGGCGTGTCACCCCTCCACTTT.

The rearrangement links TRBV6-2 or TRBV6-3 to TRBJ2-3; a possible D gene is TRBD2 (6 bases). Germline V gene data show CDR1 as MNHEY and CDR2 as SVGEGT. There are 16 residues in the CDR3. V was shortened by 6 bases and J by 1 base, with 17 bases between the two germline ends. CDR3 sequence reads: CASSPRFGEGTDTQYF. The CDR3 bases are TGTGCCAGCAGCCCTCGGTTCGGGGAGGGCACAGATACGCAGTATTTT.

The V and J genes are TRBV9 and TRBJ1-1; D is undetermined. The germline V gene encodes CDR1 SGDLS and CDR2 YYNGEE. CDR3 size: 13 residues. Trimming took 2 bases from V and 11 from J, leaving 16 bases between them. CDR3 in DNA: TGTGCCAGCAGCGTGTACGACCCACCGAGGGCTTTCTTT. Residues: CASSVYDPPRAFF.

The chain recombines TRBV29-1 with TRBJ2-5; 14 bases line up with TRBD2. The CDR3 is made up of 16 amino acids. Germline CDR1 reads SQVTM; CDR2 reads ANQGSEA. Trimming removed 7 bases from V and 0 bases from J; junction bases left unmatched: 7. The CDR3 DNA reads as TGCAGCGGAGGGACTAGCGGGAGCACACACCAAGAGACCCAGTACTTC. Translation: CSGGTSGSTHQETQYF.

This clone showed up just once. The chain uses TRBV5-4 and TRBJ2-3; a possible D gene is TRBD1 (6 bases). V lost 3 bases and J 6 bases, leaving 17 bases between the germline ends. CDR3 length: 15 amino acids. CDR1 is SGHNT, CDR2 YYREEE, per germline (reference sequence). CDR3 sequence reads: CASSYRRGSRDTQYF. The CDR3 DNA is TGTGCCAGCAGCTACCGCAGGGGATCGAGGGATACGCAGTATTTT.

CDR3 protein: CASSKKNTGELFF. As DNA, the CDR3 is TGTGCCAGCTCTAAAAAGAACACCGGGGAGCTGTTTTTT. The chain couples TRBV6-4 to TRBJ2-2; D gene unclear. The CDR3 sequence is 13 residues long. In germline, CDR1 is MRHNA, CDR2 SNTAGT. V was pared by 8 bases and J by 1 base, with 8 bases between.

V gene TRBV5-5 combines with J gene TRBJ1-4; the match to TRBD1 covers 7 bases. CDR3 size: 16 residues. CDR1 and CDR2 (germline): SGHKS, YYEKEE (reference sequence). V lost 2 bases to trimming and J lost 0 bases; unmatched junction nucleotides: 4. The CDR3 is CASSFDRAATNEKLFF. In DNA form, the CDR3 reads TGTGCCAGCAGCTTTGACAGGGCCGCAACTAATGAAAAACTGTTTTTT.

This CDR3 reads CASTHRPGTGDKKQYF. CDR3 in DNA: TGTGCCAGCACCCACCGCCCCGGGACAGGGGATAAGAAGCAGTACTTC. The V call is TRBV5-4, the J call TRBJ2-7; TRBD1 aligns across 10 bases. CDR1 is SGHNT, CDR2 YYREEE, per germline (reference sequence). CDR3 length: 16 residues. V lost 6 bases to trimming and J lost 8 bases; unmatched junction nucleotides: 17.

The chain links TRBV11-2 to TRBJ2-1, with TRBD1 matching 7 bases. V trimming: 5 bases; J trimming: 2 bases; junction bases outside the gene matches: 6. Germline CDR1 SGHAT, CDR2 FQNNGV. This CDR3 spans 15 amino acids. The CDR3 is CASSRGHPTYNEQFF. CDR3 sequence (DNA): TGTGCCAGCAGCAGGGGGCATCCGACCTACAATGAGCAGTTCTTC.

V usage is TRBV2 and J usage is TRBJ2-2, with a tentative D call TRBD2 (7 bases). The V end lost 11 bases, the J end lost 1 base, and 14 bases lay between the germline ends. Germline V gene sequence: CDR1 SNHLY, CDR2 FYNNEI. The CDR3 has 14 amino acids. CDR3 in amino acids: CAGMGGRNTGELFF. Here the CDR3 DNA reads TGTGCCGGAATGGGGGGGCGGAACACCGGGGAGCTGTTTTTT.

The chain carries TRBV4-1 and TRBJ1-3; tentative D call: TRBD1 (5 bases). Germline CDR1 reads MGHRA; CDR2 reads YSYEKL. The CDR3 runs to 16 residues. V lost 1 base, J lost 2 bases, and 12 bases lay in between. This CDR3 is CASSQVAGLAGNTIYF. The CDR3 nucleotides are TGCGCCAGCAGCCAAGTTGCGGGGCTCGCTGGAAACACCATATATTTT.

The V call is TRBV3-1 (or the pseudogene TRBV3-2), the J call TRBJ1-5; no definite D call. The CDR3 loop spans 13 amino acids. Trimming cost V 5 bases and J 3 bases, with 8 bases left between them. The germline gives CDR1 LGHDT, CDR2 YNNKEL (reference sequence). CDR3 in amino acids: CASSAGFNQPQHF. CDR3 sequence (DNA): TGTGCCAGCAGCGCCGGGTTCAATCAGCCCCAGCATTTT.

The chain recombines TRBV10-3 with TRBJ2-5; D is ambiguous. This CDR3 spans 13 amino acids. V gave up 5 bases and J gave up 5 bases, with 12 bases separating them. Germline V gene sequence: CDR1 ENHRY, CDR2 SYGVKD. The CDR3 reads CAISIASEETQYF. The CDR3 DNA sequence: TGTGCCATCAGTATCGCTAGTGAGGAGACCCAGTACTTC.

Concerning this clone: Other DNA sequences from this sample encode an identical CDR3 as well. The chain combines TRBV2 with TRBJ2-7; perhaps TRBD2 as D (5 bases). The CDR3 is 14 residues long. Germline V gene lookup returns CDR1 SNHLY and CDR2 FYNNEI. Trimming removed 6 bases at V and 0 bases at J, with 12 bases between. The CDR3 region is CASRGLGSSYEQYV. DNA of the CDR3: TGTGCCAGCAGGGGGTTAGGGAGCTCCTACGAGCAGTACGTC.

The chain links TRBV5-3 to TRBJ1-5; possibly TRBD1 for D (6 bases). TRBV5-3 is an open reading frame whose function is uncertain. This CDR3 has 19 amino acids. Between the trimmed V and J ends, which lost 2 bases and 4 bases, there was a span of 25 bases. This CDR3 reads CARSFPNLRQDQANQPQHF. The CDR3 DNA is TGTGCCAGAAGCTTCCCGAACCTACGACAGGATCAAGCTAATCAGCCCCAGCATTTT.